This T cell receptor (beta chain) was sequenced during a study of blood T cell repertoires in COVID-19. Germline V lookup: CDR1 LGHDT, CDR2 YNNKEL (reference sequence). Trimming pared 6 bases from V and 7 bases from J, leaving 24 bases between. The CDR3 spans 16 residues. Here immunoSEQ multiplex PCR was the method, and the copy in TCRdb shows in-frame clones only, minus some. The sample carries about 100,000 clones, around 81% recorded once. The receptor was isolated from a woman aged 65 to 85 with acute or convalescent COVID-19. The V and J genes are TRBV3-1 (or the pseudogene TRBV3-2) and TRBJ1-2, with D perhaps TRBD1 (6 bases). Sequencing was performed on peripheral blood. The CDR3 nucleotides are TGTGCCAGCAGTACCCTGACAGGAAGTCTCCGCTTTGGCTACACCTTC. Amino acids: CASSTLTGSLRFGYTF.